This T cell receptor (beta chain) was recovered during a study of blood T cell repertoires in COVID-19. Whole-study context: COVID-19 samples from acute and convalescent phases originated in the United States, Italy and Spain. T cells, B-cell-depleted T cells, or PBMCs supplied cDNA or gDNA.

This clone was observed a single time. In the original workflow: Estimated nucleated cell counts came from reference gene primer amplification. Using immunoSEQ multiplex PCR, the repertoire was profiled, and TCRdb retains in-frame clones only, with some absent. Clone size and the V and J calls come from that table; the DNA yielded D and trimming. The sample includes 230,000 or so clones, around 80% of them seen just once. The germline CDR1 and CDR2 sequences are SGHTA and FQGNSA. The ends lost 5 bases at V and 6 bases at J; junction bases unmatched: 8. The CDR3 is made up of 15 amino acids. This clonotype originated in a man aged 40-49 years with active or convalescent COVID-19. The chain joins TRBV7-2 to TRBJ1-2, with 11 bases aligning to TRBD1. The material sequenced was peripheral blood. Here the CDR3 reads CASSLGQGASHGYTF. CDR3 in DNA: TGTGCCAGCAGCCTCGGACAGGGGGCCTCTCATGGCTACACCTTC.